This T cell receptor (beta chain) comes out of a study of blood T cell repertoires in COVID-19. Ages ranged from about 18 to 89 years, with residence in some 25 US areas. In assigning cohorts, the study relied on participant-reported clinical history. Germline values: CDR1 MNHEY, CDR2 SMNVEV (reference sequence). This CDR3 comprises 15 residues. V lost 3 bases to trimming and J lost 2 bases, with 14 bases between them. Source study methods: Estimation of nucleated cell counts was performed using reference gene primer amplification. Assay: immunoSEQ multiplex PCR; the TCRdb copy retains only in-frame clones and omits some. The V and J calls and clone size are taken from that table; D and trimming were inferred from the DNA. The sample lists 200,000 to 250,000 clones, approximately 90% occurring once.

This sequence was found in a young woman with acute COVID-19. What was sequenced was PBMCs or T cells enriched from blood (not recorded which). V is TRBV27 and J is TRBJ2-7; tentatively, D is TRBD1 (6 bases). The CDR3 DNA reads TGTGCCAGCAGTTTGGGGGCTGGGGCCGCCTACGAGCAGTACTTC. As protein: CASSLGAGAAYEQYF.